This T cell receptor (beta chain) comes out of a study of T cell responses to AZD1222 COVID-19 vaccine. This CDR3 comprises 14 residues. V trimming: 5 bases; J trimming: 2 bases; junction bases outside the gene matches: 3. CDR1 and CDR2 (germline): SGHNT, YYREEE (reference sequence). The assay was immunoSEQ multiplex PCR, and TCRdb's table has in-frame clones only and misses some. The sample shows roughly 100,000 clones, about 93% of them seen only once. The TCR originated in an adult in good health. The specimen comprised peripheral blood, sampled on day 0 of AZD1222 vaccination. The chain recombines TRBV5-4 with TRBJ1-3, with 8 bases lining up with TRBD1. The chain's CDR3 is CASSTTGAGNTIYF. As DNA, the CDR3 is TGTGCCAGCAGTACGACAGGGGCTGGAAACACCATATATTTT. The whole variable domain, remainder taken from reference TRBV5-4 and TRBJ1-3, is ETGVTQSPTHLIKTRGQQVTLRCSSQSGHNTVSWYQQALGQGPQFIFQYYREEENGRGNFPPRFSGLQFPNYSSELNVNALELDDSALYLCASSTTGAGNTIYFGEGSWLTVV.